This note documents a single TCR beta chain sequence. The sample originates from a study of blood T cell repertoires in COVID-19. The CDR3 covers 17 residues. V was pared by 1 base and J by 4 bases, with 18 bases between. Looked up from germline, CDR1 is SGHTA and CDR2 is FQGNSA. Using immunoSEQ multiplex PCR, the repertoire was profiled, and TCRdb retains in-frame clones only, with some absent. This repertoire shows a few hundred thousand clones, 83% found once; its top ten account for about 7.4%. The clonotype originates from a woman aged 45-59 years with acute or convalescent COVID-19. The rearrangement joins TRBV7-2 to TRBJ2-3; D might be TRBD2 (6 bases). Sample: peripheral blood. The CDR3 sequence is CASSLGPRRERSDTQYF. The CDR3 coding sequence is TGTGCCAGCAGCTTAGGCCCCCGTCGGGAGAGATCAGATACGCAGTATTTT.